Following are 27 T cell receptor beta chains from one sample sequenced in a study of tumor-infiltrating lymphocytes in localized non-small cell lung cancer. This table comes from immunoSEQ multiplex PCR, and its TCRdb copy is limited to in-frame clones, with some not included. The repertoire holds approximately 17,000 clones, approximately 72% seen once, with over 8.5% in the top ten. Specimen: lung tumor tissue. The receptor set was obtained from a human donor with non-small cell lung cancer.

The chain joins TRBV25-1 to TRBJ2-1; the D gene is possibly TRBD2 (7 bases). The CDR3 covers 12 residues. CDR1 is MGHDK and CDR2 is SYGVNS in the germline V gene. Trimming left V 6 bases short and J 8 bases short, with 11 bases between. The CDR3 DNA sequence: TGTGCCAGCAGGGGAGGGGGGCATGAGCAGTTCTTC. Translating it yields CASRGGGHEQFF.

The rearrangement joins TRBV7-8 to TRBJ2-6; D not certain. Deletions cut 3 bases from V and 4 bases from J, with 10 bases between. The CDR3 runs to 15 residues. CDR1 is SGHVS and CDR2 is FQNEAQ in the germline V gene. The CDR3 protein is CASSFYTAGANVLTF. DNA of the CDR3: TGTGCCAGCAGCTTCTATACGGCCGGGGCCAACGTCCTGACTTTC.

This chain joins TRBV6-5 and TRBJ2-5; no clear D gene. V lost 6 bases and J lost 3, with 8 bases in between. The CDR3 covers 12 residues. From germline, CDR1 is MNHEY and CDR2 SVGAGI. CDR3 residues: CASSTLEETQYF. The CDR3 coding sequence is TGTGCCAGCAGCACCCTAGAAGAGACCCAGTACTTC.

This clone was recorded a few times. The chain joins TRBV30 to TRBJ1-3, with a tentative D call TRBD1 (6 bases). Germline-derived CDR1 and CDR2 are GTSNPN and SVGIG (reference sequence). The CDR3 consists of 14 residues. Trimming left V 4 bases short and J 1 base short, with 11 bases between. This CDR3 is CAWIRDTSGNTIYF. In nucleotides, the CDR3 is TGTGCCTGGATCAGGGACACTTCTGGAAACACCATATATTTT. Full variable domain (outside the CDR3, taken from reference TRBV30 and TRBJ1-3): SQTIHQWPATLVQPVGSPLSLECTVEGTSNPNLYWYRQAAGRGLQLLFYSVGIGQISSEVPQNLSASRPQDRQFILSSKKLLLSDSGFYLCAWIRDTSGNTIYFGEGSWLTVV.

CDR3 protein: CASSLETTGGRSNQPQHF. In nucleotides, the CDR3 is TGTGCCAGCAGCTTGGAAACGACAGGGGGAAGAAGCAATCAGCCCCAGCATTTT. This rearrangement joins TRBV7-8 to TRBJ1-5; 9 nucleotides line up with TRBD1. V gave up 3 bases and J gave up 1 base; unmatched junction bases: 10. The CDR3 sequence is 18 residues long. Germline V CDR1 and CDR2: SGHVS, FQNEAQ.

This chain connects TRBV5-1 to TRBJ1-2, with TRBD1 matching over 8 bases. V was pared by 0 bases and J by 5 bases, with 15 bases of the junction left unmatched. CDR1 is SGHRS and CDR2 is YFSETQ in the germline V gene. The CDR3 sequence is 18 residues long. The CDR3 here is CASSLGYQTGQGSYGYTF. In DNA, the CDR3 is TGCGCCAGCAGCTTGGGGTATCAGACCGGACAGGGATCATATGGCTACACCTTC.

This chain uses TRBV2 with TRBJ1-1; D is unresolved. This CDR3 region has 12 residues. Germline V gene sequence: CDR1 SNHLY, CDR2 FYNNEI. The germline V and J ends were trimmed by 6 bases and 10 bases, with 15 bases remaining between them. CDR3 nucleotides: TGTGCCAGCAGGATATACTCAAATGGAGCTTTCTTT. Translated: CASRIYSNGAFF.

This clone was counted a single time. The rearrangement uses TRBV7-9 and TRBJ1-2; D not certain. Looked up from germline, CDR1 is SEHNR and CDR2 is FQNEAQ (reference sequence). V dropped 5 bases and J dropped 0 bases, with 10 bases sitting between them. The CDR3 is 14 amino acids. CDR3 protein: CASSPPRANYGYTF. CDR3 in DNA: TGTGCCAGCAGCCCCCCCAGAGCTAACTATGGCTACACCTTC.

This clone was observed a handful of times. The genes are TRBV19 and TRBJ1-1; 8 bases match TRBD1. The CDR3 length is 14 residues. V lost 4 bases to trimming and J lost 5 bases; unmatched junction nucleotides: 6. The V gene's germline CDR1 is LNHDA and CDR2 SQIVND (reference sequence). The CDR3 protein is CASSKRTGSTEAFF. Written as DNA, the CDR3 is TGTGCCAGTAGTAAAAGGACAGGGTCGACTGAAGCTTTCTTT.

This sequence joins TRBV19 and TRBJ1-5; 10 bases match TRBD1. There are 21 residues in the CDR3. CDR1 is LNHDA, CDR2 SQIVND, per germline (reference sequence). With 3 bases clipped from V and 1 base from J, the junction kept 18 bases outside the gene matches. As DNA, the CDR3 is TGTGCCAGTAGTATCCCCTGGGGGGACAGGGGACGTGGATCGAGCAATCAGCCCCAGCATTTT. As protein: CASSIPWGDRGRGSSNQPQHF.

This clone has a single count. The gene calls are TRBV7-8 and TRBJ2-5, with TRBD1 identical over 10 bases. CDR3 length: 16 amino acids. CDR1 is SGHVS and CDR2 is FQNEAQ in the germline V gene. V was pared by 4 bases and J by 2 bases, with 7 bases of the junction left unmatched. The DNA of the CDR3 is TGTGCCAGCAGCTCGACCGGGACAGGGGTTCAAGAGACCCAGTACTTC. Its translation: CASSSTGTGVQETQYF.

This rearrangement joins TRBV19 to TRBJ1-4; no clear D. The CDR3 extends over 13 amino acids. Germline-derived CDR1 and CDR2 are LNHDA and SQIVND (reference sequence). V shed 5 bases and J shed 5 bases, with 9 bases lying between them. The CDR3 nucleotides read TGTGCCAGTAGTGCCCCGTGGAATGAAAAACTGTTTTTT. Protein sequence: CASSAPWNEKLFF.

CDR3: CASSPQGANEKLFF. The CDR3 region has the DNA TGTGCCAGCTCACCACAAGGGGCTAATGAAAAACTGTTTTTT. The chain combines TRBV18 with TRBJ1-4; perhaps TRBD1 as D (5 bases). V was trimmed by 1 base and J by 3 bases, leaving 6 bases between them. The germline V gene encodes CDR1 KGHSH and CDR2 LQKENI. The length of the CDR3 is 14 residues. The variable domain in full, completed from reference TRBV18 and TRBJ1-4, reads NAGVMQNPRHLVRRRGQEARLRCSPMKGHSHVYWYRQLPEEGLKFMVYLQKENIIDESGMPKERFSAEFPKEGPSILRIQQVVRGDSAAYFCASSPQGANEKLFFGSGTQLSVL.

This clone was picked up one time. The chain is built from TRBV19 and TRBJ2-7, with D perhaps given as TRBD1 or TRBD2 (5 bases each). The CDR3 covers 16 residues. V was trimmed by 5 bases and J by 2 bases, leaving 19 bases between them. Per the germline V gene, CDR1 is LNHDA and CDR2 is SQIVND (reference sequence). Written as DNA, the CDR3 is TGTGCCAGTAGTTACCGCTTCCGGGACGTAGCCTACGAGCAGTACTTC. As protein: CASSYRFRDVAYEQYF.

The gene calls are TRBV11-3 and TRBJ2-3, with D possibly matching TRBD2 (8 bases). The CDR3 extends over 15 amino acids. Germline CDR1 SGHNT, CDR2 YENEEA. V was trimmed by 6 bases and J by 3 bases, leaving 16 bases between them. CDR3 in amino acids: CASSPGRGLTDTQYF. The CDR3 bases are TGTGCCAGCAGTCCCGGGAGGGGGCTGACAGATACGCAGTATTTT. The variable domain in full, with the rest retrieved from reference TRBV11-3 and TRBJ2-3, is EAGVVQSPRYKIIEKKQPVAFWCNPISGHNTLYWYLQNLGQGPELLIRYENEEAVDDSQLPKDRFSAERLKGVDSTLKIQPAELGDSAVYLCASSPGRGLTDTQYFGPGTRLTVL.

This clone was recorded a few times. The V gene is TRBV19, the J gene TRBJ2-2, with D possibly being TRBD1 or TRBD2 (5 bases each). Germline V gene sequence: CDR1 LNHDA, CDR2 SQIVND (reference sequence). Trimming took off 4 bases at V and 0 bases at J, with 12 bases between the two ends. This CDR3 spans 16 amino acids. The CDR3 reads CASSRGFGTNTGELFF. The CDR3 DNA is TGTGCCAGTAGTAGGGGGTTCGGGACGAACACCGGGGAGCTGTTTTTT.

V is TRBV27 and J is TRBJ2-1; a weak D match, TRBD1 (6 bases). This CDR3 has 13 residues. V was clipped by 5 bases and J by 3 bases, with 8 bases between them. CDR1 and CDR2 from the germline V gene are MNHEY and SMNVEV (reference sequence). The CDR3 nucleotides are TGTGCCAGCAGTCAGGGGTACTACAATGAGCAGTTCTTC. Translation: CASSQGYYNEQFF.

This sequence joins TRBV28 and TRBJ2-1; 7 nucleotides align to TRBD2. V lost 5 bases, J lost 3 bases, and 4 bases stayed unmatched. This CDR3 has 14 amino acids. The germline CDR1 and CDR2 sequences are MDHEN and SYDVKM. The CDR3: CASSGSSGYNEQFF. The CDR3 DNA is TGTGCCAGCAGTGGCTCTAGCGGCTACAATGAGCAGTTCTTC.

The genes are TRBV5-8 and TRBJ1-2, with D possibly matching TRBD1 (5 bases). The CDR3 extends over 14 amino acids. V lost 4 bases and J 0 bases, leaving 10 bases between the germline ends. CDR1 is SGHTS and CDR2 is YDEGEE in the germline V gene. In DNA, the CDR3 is TGTGCCAGCAGCCTACCGACAGCTAACTATGGCTACACCTTC. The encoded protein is CASSLPTANYGYTF.

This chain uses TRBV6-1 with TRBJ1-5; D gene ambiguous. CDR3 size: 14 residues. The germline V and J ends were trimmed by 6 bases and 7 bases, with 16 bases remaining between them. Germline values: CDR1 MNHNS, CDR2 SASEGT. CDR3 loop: CASSADGPDQPQHF. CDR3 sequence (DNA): TGTGCCAGCAGCGCGGACGGGCCCGACCAGCCCCAGCATTTT.

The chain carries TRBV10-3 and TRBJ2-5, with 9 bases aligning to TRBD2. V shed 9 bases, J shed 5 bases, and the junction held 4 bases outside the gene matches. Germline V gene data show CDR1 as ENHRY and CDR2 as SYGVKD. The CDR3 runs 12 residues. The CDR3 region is CAIRREGETQYF. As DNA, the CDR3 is TGTGCCATTAGGCGGGAGGGGGAGACCCAGTACTTC.

CDR3: CASSSQGSNTGELFF. CDR3 bases: TGTGCCAGCAGCTCACAGGGTTCGAACACCGGGGAGCTGTTTTTT. The chain joins TRBV11-3 to TRBJ2-2, with TRBD1 as a possible D gene (6 bases). CDR1 SGHNT and CDR2 YENEEA come from the germline V gene. This CDR3 has 15 amino acids. Trimming removed 4 bases at V and 0 bases at J, with 9 bases between.

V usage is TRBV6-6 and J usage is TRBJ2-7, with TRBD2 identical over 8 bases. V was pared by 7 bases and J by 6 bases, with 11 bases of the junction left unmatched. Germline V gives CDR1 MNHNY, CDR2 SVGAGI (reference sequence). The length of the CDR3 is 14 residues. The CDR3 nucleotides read TGTGCCAGCACCCTTTTCGGGGGGGAGGCCGAGCAGTACTTC. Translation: CASTLFGGEAEQYF.

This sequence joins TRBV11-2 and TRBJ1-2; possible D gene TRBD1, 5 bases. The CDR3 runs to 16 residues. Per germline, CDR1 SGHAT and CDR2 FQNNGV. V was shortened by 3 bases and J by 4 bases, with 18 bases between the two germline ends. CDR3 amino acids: CASSLRLGGYGYGYTF. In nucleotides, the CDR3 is TGTGCCAGCAGCTTGCGTCTTGGGGGATATGGCTATGGCTACACCTTC.

For the CDR3, the DNA is TGTGCCAGCCCCAGGCCGGGAAACACTGAAGCTTTCTTT. Its translation is CASPRPGNTEAFF. The V and J genes are TRBV6-6 and TRBJ1-1; no firm D call. V lost 8 bases and J lost 2, with 12 bases in between. Germline values: CDR1 MNHNY, CDR2 SVGAGI (reference sequence). The length of the CDR3 is 13 residues.

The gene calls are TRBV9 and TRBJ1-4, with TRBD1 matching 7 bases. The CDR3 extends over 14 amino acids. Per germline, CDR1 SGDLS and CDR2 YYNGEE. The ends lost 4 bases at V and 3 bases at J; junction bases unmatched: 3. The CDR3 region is CASSRGQSNEKLFF. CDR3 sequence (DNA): TGTGCCAGCAGCCGGGGACAGTCTAATGAAAAACTGTTTTTT.

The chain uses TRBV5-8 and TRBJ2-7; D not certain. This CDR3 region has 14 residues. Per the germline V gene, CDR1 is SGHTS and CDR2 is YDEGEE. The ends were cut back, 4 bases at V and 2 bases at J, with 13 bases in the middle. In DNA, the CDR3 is TGTGCCAGCAGCCCACAACAACCACCCTACGAGCAGTACTTC. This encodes CASSPQQPPYEQYF. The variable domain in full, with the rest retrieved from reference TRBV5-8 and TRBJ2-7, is EAGVTQSPTHLIKTRGQQATLRCSPISGHTSVYWYQQALGLGLQFLLWYDEGEERNRGNFPPRFSGRQFPNYSSELNVNALELEDSALYLCASSPQQPPYEQYFGPGTRLTVT.